The present entry profiles one TCR beta chain with its context. No antigen is known for it. The data are from a study of T cells in localized non-small cell lung cancer. Findings and limits, study-wide: Analysis by sequencing included only one tumor region, so heterogeneity remains possible. Uninvolved adjacent lung had higher T cell clonality than tumor and all other tissues. Longer overall survival was seen with higher T cell density measured in blood. Adjacent lung exhibited a median of 57 among the 100 most abundant tumor clones.

The V end lost 7 bases, the J end lost 0 bases, and 12 bases lay between the germline ends. The CDR3 length is 14 residues. Germline CDR1 MDHEN, CDR2 SYDVKM. Profiled with immunoSEQ multiplex PCR; TCRdb holds only in-frame clones, not every one. Counted here are around 34,000 clones, 93% occurring once; the ten biggest clones make up under 8%. The sequenced sample was peripheral blood, obtained before any cancer treatment. The sequence derives from a female donor at least 60 years old with stage I lung adenocarcinoma. V usage is TRBV28 and J usage is TRBJ1-2; D may be TRBD1 (6 bases). The DNA for the CDR3 is TGTGCCAGCAACTTGGGGGGCTCTAACTATGGCTACACCTTC. This gives the protein CASNLGGSNYGYTF.